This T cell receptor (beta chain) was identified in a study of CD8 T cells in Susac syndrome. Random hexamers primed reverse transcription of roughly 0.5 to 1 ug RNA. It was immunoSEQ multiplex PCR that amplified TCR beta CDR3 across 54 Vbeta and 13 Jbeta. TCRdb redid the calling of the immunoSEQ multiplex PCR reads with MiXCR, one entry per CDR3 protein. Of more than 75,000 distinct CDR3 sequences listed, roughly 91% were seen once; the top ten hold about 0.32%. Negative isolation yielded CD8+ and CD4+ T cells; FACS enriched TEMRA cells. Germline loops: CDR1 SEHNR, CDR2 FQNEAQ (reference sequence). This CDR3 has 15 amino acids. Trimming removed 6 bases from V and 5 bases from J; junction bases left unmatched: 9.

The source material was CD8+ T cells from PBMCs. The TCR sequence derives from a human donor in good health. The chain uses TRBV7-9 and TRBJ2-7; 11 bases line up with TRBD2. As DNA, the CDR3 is TGTGCCAGCAGTTCTCGACTAGCGGGGCCCAACGAGCAGTACTTC. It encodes CASSSRLAGPNEQYF.